The rows below give T cell receptor beta chains drawn from one sample of a study of blood T cell repertoires in COVID-19. Sequenced by immunoSEQ multiplex PCR; TCRdb stores in-frame clones only, minus some. The repertoire holds tens of thousands of clones, with around four fifths as singletons. Sequenced input: peripheral blood. The source of these receptors is a woman of 80 years or more with active or convalescent COVID-19. The CDR3 runs from the conserved cysteine through the conserved F or W. D genes are given only for firm matches. Expanded clones get a size class; other rows say once, few or many, or leave the size out.

j_gene: TRBJ1-2
d_gene: NA
abundance: once
v_gene: TRBV14
CDR3nt: TGTGCCAGCAGCCAAGACTGGGAGGGAGTGGGCTACACCTTC
CDR3aa: CASSQDWEGVGYTF

j_gene: TRBJ1-6
d_gene: TRBD1
abundance: NA
v_gene: TRBV5-8
CDR3nt: TGTGCCAGCAGCCCGGAGGGACAGGGAAGATCACCCCTCCACTTT
CDR3aa: CASSPEGQGRSPLHF

j_gene: TRBJ2-5
d_gene: TRBD2
abundance: NA
v_gene: TRBV25-1
CDR3nt: TGTGCCAGCAGCCTCGCGGGGGACCGGGAGACCCAGTACTTC
CDR3aa: CASSLAGDRETQYF

j_gene: TRBJ1-1
d_gene: NA
abundance: NA
v_gene: TRBV6-5
CDR3nt: TGTGCCAGCAGGCGGACAGAAGAAGCTTTCTTT
CDR3aa: CASRRTEEAFF

j_gene: TRBJ2-7
d_gene: TRBD2
abundance: many
v_gene: TRBV30
CDR3nt: TGTGCCTGGACCCCCTTCGGGGGGGGGTACTACGAGCAGTACTTC
CDR3aa: CAWTPFGGGYYEQYF

j_gene: TRBJ1-4
d_gene: TRBD1
abundance: few
v_gene: TRBV27
CDR3nt: TGTGCCAGCAGTTTATTGCGGGACAGGGTCGAAAAACTGTTTTTT
CDR3aa: CASSLLRDRVEKLFF

j_gene: TRBJ1-2
d_gene: TRBD1
abundance: NA
v_gene: TRBV7-9
CDR3nt: TGTGCCAGCACTTCGACACAGGGGGCGAGGTATGGCTACACCTTC
CDR3aa: CASTSTQGARYGYTF

j_gene: TRBJ1-1
d_gene: NA
abundance: NA
v_gene: TRBV5-1
CDR3nt: TGCGCCAGCAGCTTAAAATTCGAGACTGAAGCTTTCTTT
CDR3aa: CASSLKFETEAFF

j_gene: TRBJ1-3
d_gene: NA
abundance: NA
v_gene: TRBV4-2
CDR3nt: TGTGCCAGCAGCCAAGCACAGGGAACTGGAAACACCATATATTTT
CDR3aa: CASSQAQGTGNTIYF

j_gene: TRBJ2-5
d_gene: NA
abundance: NA
v_gene: TRBV7-2
CDR3nt: TGTGCCAGCAGCTTAGTACGGGGAGGAGAAGAGACCCAGTACTTC
CDR3aa: CASSLVRGGEETQYF

j_gene: TRBJ1-3
d_gene: NA
abundance: NA
v_gene: TRBV7-6
CDR3nt: TGTGCCAGCAGTCTGGGTGGGGCAGGACATAGCTCTGGAAACACCATATATTTT
CDR3aa: CASSLGGAGHSSGNTIYF

j_gene: TRBJ1-2
d_gene: NA
abundance: NA
v_gene: TRBV5-6
CDR3nt: TGTGCCAGCAGCCCGCGGGGGGGTGGCTATGGCTACACCTTC
CDR3aa: CASSPRGGGYGYTF

j_gene: TRBJ1-2
d_gene: NA
abundance: NA
v_gene: TRBV5-5
CDR3nt: TGTGCCAGCAGCCTAGAAAGGGGTACAGGCCAATCTAACTATGGCTACACCTTC
CDR3aa: CASSLERGTGQSNYGYTF

j_gene: TRBJ1-1
d_gene: NA
abundance: NA
v_gene: TRBV10-2
CDR3nt: TGCGCCACCCGAGAGGTTGACGCTTTCTTT
CDR3aa: CATREVDAFF

j_gene: TRBJ2-7
d_gene: NA
abundance: NA
v_gene: TRBV12-3/TRBV12-4
CDR3nt: TGTGCCAGCAGTTTTGCAGGGCTGGGCGAGCAGTACTTC
CDR3aa: CASSFAGLGEQYF

j_gene: TRBJ2-7
d_gene: NA
abundance: NA
v_gene: TRBV11-2
CDR3nt: TGTGCCAGCAGCCCAGCGGCCTCCTACGAGCAGTACTTC
CDR3aa: CASSPAASYEQYF

j_gene: TRBJ1-3
d_gene: NA
abundance: few
v_gene: TRBV15
CDR3nt: TGTGCCACCAGCAGTTCCGGGCGGGGCCTCTCTGGAAACACCATATATTTT
CDR3aa: CATSSSGRGLSGNTIYF

j_gene: TRBJ2-5
d_gene: NA
abundance: NA
v_gene: TRBV9
CDR3nt: TGTGCCAGCAGCACCGGACTGACTGAGACCCAGTACTTC
CDR3aa: CASSTGLTETQYF

j_gene: TRBJ1-4
d_gene: NA
abundance: NA
v_gene: TRBV29-1
CDR3nt: TGCAGCGTTGAAGGTTCGGGATCGGGTGAAAAACTGTTTTTT
CDR3aa: CSVEGSGSGEKLFF

j_gene: TRBJ1-1
d_gene: TRBD1
abundance: few
v_gene: TRBV27
CDR3nt: TGTGCCAGCAAACTACAGGGGGCGTTGAACACTGAAGCTTTCTTT
CDR3aa: CASKLQGALNTEAFF

j_gene: TRBJ2-5
d_gene: TRBD2
abundance: NA
v_gene: TRBV11-2
CDR3nt: TGTGCCAGCAGCTTAGAGCGGGGGTGGCAGACCCAGTACTTC
CDR3aa: CASSLERGWQTQYF

j_gene: TRBJ1-1
d_gene: NA
abundance: NA
v_gene: TRBV4-1
CDR3nt: TGCGCCAGCAGCCTGGTGGGGGGGGACACTGAAGCTTTCTTT
CDR3aa: CASSLVGGDTEAFF

j_gene: TRBJ2-7
d_gene: NA
abundance: once
v_gene: TRBV10-3
CDR3nt: TGTGCCATCAGTGAGTCGGGGCGCACCTACGAGCAGTACTTC
CDR3aa: CAISESGRTYEQYF

j_gene: TRBJ1-3
d_gene: TRBD1
abundance: NA
v_gene: TRBV5-1
CDR3nt: TGCGCCAGTTCACCCAGCCGACAGGGTCTGGCGCGTAAAGGAAACACCATATATTTT
CDR3aa: CASSPSRQGLARKGNTIYF

j_gene: TRBJ1-1
d_gene: NA
abundance: NA
v_gene: TRBV7-2
CDR3nt: TGTGCCAGCAGCCACGTGGCGAGCCCTACAGCCACTGAAGCTTTCTTT
CDR3aa: CASSHVASPTATEAFF

j_gene: TRBJ1-5
d_gene: NA
abundance: NA
v_gene: TRBV19
CDR3nt: TGTGCCAGTTCAGACAGACAAAATCAGCCCCAGCATTTT
CDR3aa: CASSDRQNQPQHF